These 8 T cell receptor beta chains were sequenced from one sample in a study of T cells in Graves' hyperthyroidism and ophthalmopathy (dated by TCRdb to the late 2010s). Libraries were constructed by multiplex PCR. The data were produced on an Illumina HiSeq 2000. Amplification of TCR beta CDR3 regions was carried out from RNA transcripts. For the first round of RT-PCR on the TCR CDR3, the HTBI primer set was used together with the Qiagen OneStep RT-PCR kit. Through fastp at Q25 and MiXCR, TCRdb rebuilt clones from the public reads, retaining in-frame beta chains. Merged by CDR3 protein, the rows form single entries marked with the most common genes and DNA. The sample table lists around 690,000 distinct CDR3 sequences, 15% to 20% of them with a count of one. 15% to 17% of the sample is held by the ten biggest clonotypes. Sequenced: blood. The source is a man in his fifties with Graves' hyperthyroidism.

The J gene is TRBJ2-2, the V gene TRBV6-5; 11 bases agree with TRBD2. Looked up from germline, CDR1 is MNHEY and CDR2 is SVGAGI. The CDR3 length is 17 residues. V trimming: 2 bases; J trimming: 6 bases; junction bases outside the gene matches: 8. Here the CDR3 DNA reads TGTGCCAGCAGTTACCCGACTAGCGGGACTGTCGCCGGGGAGCTGTTTTTT. It is translated as CASSYPTSGTVAGELFF.

The rearrangement links TRBV27 to TRBJ2-3; TRBD2 aligns across 8 bases. The CDR3 spans 17 residues. The germline gives CDR1 MNHEY, CDR2 SMNVEV (reference sequence). J was trimmed by 2 bases and V by 2 bases; bases with no gene match: 9. In nucleotides, the CDR3 is TGTGCCAGCAGTTTAAATTGGCTAGCGGGTTCCACAGATACGCAGTATTTT. Translating it yields CASSLNWLAGSTDTQYF.

This clonotype has a count of ten or more. This chain connects TRBV6-1 to TRBJ1-2; the match to TRBD1 covers 9 bases. This CDR3 has 15 residues. Germline CDR1 reads MNHNS; CDR2 reads SASEGT. Trimming cost V 4 bases and J 4 bases; bases outside gene matches: 7. CDR3 sequence (DNA): TGTGCCAGCAGTGTCCAGGACAGGGGTGTCTATGGCTACACCTTC. It codes for CASSVQDRGVYGYTF.

This clonotype was counted at least ten times. The V gene is TRBV28, the J gene TRBJ2-1; TRBD1 matches at 7 bases. J was trimmed by 2 bases and V by 6 bases; bases with no gene match: 7. The CDR3 totals 15 residues. Germline V gene lookup returns CDR1 MDHEN and CDR2 SYDVKM. The CDR3 loop reads CASSPGTVTYNEQFF. CDR3 bases: TGTGCCAGCAGCCCCGGGACAGTGACCTACAATGAGCAGTTCTTC. Complete variable domain (other parts from reference TRBV28 and TRBJ2-1): DVKVTQSSRYLVKRTGEKVFLECVQDMDHENMFWYRQDPGLGLRLIYFSYDVKMKEKGDIPEGYSVSREKKERFSLILESASTNQTSMYLCASSPGTVTYNEQFFGPGTRLTVL.

The V call is TRBV12-3 or TRBV12-4, the J call TRBJ2-2; no reliable D call. Trimming pared 4 bases from V and 7 bases from J, leaving 19 bases between. The CDR3 is 16 residues long. CDR3 sequence reads: CASSYSQAGVVGELFF. The CDR3 coding sequence is TGTGCCAGCAGTTATTCCCAGGCTGGGGTGGTCGGGGAGCTGTTTTTT.

This clonotype was observed at least ten times. The chain joins TRBV19 to TRBJ1-1, with D unclear. The CDR3 runs 12 residues. Germline assignment: CDR1 LNHDA and CDR2 SQIVND (reference sequence). V was trimmed by 1 base and J by 9 bases, leaving 9 bases between them. CDR3 sequence reads: CASSIGSVQAFF. The DNA of the CDR3 is TGTGCCAGTAGTATAGGCTCTGTACAAGCTTTCTTT.

In its sample, this clonotype was seen many times. The rearrangement links TRBV11-2 to TRBJ2-1; TRBD2 agrees at 10 bases. The CDR3 extends over 15 amino acids. The J segment lost 8 bases and the V segment lost 5 bases, leaving 9 bases of the junction unmatched. The germline gives CDR1 SGHAT, CDR2 FQNNGV. The CDR3 region has the DNA TGTGCCAGCAGCCGCTCTAGCGGGAGTAAGGATGAGCAGTTCTTC. It yields the protein CASSRSSGSKDEQFF.

This chain links TRBV6-1 with TRBJ2-7; either TRBD1 or TRBD2 may supply D (5 bases each). The CDR3 contains 14 residues. From germline, CDR1 is MNHNS and CDR2 SASEGT. V lost 5 bases and J lost 2, with 13 bases in between. The CDR3 DNA follows: TGTGCCAGCAGTACACCGGGACCCACCTACGAGCAGTACTTC. Encoded protein: CASSTPGPTYEQYF.